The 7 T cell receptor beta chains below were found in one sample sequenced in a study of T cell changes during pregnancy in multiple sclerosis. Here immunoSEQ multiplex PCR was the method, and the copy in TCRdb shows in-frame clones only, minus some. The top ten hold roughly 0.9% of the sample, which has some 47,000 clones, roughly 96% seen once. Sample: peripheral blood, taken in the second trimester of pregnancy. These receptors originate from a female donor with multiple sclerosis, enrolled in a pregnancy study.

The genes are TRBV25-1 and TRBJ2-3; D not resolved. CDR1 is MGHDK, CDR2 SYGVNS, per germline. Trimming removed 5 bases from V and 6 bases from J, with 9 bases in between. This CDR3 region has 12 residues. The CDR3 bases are TGTGCCAGCAGTTACCTCAGTGATACGCAGTATTTT. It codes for CASSYLSDTQYF.

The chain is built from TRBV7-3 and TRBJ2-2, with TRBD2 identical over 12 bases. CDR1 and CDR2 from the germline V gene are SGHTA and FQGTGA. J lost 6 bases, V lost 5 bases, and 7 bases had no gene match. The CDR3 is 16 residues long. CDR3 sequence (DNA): TGTGCCAGCAGCCCACTAGCGGGGGGACGGGCCGGGGAGCTGTTTTTT. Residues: CASSPLAGGRAGELFF.

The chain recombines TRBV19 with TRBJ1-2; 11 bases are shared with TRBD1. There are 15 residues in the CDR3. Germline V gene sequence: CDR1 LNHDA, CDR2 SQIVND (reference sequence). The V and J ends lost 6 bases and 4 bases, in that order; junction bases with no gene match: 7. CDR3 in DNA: TGTGCCAGTAGAACGGACAGGGGGCCCTTCTATGGCTACACCTTC. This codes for CASRTDRGPFYGYTF.

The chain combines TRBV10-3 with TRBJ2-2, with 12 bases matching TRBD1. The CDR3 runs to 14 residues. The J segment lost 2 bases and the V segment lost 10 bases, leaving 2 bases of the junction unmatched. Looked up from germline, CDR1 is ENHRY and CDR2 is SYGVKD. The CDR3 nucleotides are TGTGCCAGCGGGACAGGGGGCAACACCGGGGAGCTGTTTTTT. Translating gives CASGTGGNTGELFF.

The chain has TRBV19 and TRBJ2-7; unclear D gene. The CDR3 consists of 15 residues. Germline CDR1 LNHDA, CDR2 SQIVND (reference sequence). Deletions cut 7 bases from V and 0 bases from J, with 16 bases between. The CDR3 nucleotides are TGTGCCAGTAAGAGGCGTGGCGAGATCTCCTACGAGCAGTACTTC. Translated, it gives CASKRRGEISYEQYF.

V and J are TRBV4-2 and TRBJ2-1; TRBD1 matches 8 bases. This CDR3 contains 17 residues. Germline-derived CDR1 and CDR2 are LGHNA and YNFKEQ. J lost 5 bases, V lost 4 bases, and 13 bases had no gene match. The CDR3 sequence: CASSLSSTGGIDNEQFF. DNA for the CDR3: TGTGCCAGCAGCCTCTCCTCCACAGGGGGAATAGACAATGAGCAGTTCTTC.

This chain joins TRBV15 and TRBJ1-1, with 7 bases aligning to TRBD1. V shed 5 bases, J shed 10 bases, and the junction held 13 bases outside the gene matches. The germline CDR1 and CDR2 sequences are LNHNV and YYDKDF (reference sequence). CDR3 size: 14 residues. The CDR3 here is CATSLSRDRYGAFF. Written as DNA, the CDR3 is TGTGCCACCAGCTTGTCCCGGGACAGATACGGAGCTTTCTTT.